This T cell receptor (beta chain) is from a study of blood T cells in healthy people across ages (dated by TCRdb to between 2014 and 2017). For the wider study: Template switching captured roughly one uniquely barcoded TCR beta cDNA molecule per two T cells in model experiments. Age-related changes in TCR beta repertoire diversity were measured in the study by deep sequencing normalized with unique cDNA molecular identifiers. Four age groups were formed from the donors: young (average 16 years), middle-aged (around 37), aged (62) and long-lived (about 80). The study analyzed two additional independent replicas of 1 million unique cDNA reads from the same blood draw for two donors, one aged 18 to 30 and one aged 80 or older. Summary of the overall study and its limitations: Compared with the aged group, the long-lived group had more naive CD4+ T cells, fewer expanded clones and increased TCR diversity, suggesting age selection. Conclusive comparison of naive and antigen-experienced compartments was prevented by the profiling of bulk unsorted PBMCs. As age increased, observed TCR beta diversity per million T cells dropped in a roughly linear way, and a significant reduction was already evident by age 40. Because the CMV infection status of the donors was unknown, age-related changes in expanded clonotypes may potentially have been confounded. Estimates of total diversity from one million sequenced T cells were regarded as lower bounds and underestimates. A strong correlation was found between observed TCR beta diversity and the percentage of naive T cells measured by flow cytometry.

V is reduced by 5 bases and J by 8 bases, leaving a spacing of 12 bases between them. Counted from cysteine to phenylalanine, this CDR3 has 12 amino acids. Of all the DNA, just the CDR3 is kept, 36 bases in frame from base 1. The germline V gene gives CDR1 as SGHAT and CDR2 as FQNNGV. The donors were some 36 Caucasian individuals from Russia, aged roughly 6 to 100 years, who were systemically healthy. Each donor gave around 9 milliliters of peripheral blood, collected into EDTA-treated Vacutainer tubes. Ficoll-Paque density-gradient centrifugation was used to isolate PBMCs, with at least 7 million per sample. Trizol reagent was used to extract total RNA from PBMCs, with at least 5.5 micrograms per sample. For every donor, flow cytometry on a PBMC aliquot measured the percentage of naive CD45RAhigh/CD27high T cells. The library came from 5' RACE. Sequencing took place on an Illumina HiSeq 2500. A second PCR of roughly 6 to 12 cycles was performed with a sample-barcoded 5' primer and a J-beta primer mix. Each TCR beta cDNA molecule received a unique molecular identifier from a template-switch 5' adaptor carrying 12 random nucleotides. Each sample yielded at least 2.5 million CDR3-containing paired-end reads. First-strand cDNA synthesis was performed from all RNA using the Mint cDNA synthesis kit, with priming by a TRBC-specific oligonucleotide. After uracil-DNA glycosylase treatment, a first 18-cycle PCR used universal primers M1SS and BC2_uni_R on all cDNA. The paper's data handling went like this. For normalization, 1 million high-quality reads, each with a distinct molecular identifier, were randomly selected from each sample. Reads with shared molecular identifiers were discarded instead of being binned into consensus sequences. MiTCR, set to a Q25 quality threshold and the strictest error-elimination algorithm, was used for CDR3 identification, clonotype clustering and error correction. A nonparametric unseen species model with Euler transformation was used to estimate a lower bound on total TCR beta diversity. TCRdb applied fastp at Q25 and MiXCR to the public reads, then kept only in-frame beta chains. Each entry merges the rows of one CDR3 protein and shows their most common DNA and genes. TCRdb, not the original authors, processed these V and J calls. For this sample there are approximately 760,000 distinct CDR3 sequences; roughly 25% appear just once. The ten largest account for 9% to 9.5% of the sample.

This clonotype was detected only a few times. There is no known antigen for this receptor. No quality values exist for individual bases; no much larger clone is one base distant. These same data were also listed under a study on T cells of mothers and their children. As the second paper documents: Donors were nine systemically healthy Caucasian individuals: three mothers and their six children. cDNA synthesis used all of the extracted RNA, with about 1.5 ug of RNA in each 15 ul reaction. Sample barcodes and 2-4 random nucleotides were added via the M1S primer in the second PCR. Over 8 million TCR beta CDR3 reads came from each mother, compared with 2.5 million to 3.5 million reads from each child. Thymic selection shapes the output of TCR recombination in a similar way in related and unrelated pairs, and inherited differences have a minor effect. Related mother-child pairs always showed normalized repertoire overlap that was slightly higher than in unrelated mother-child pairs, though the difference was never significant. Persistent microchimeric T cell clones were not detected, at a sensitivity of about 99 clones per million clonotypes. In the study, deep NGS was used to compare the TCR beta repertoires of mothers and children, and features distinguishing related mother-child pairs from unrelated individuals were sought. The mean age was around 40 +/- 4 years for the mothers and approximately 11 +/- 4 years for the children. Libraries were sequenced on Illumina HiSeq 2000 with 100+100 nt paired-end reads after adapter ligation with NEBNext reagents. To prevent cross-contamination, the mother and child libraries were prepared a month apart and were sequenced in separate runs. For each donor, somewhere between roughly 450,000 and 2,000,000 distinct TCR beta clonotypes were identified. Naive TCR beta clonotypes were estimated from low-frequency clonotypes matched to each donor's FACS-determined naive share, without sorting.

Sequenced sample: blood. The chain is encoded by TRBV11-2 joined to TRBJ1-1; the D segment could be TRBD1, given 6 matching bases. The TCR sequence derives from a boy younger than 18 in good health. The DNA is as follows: TGTGCCAGCAGCCCCGGGACACCAGAAGCTTTCTTT. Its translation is CASSPGTPEAFF. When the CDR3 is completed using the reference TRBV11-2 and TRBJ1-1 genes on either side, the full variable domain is EAGVAQSPRYKIIEKRQSVAFWCNPISGHATLYWYQQILGQGPKLLIQFQNNGVVDDSQLPKDRFSAERLKGVDSTLKIQPAKLEDSAVYLCASSPGTPEAFFGQGTRLTVV.